This is a list of T cell receptor beta chains from one sample in a study of radiotherapy plus CTLA-4 blockade in lung cancer. Sequencing used immunoSEQ multiplex PCR; TCRdb keeps in-frame clones, though not all of them. The table has 53,000 or so clones, more than 70% seen once; the top ten hold roughly 11%. Sequenced here: peripheral blood, sampled from a patient treated with radiotherapy plus ipilimumab. The receptors derive from a human donor with non-small cell lung cancer who had stable disease on radiotherapy plus ipilimumab. Each CDR3 is given with its conserved first and last residue. Fields, in order: D gene, J gene, V gene, clone size, CDR3 protein, CDR3 DNA. A D gene is named only where the DNA matches it firmly. Rows may omit the clone size; those that give it use once, few, many or a size class.

NA | TRBJ1-3 | TRBV30 | NA | CASRRSGNTIYF | TGTGCCTCCCGGCGCTCTGGAAACACCATATATTTT
TRBD1 | TRBJ2-5 | TRBV6-5 | NA | CASSYAWTGGETQYF | TGTGCCAGCAGTTACGCCTGGACAGGAGGAGAGACCCAGTACTTC
NA | TRBJ2-5 | TRBV9 | NA | CASSVDGGETQYF | TGTGCCAGCAGCGTAGACGGGGGAGAGACCCAGTACTTC
TRBD2 | TRBJ2-7 | TRBV27 | NA | CASSSPSGGALKQYF | TGTGCCAGCAGTTCCCCCAGCGGGGGGGCCCTCAAGCAGTACTTC
TRBD1 | TRBJ1-4 | TRBV5-1 | NA | CASSRDRGREKLFF | TGCGCCAGCTCCCGGGACAGGGGTCGGGAAAAACTGTTTTTT
NA | TRBJ1-2 | TRBV5-1 | NA | CASSPGTGHGYTF | TGCGCCAGCAGCCCGGGTACAGGGCATGGCTACACCTTC
NA | TRBJ2-1 | TRBV27 | NA | CASSFPGNEQFF | TGTGCCAGCAGTTTCCCGGGTAATGAGCAGTTCTTC
NA | TRBJ1-1 | TRBV6-5 | few | CASSYWDPLRTEAFF | TGTGCCAGCAGTTATTGGGACCCCCTGCGCACTGAAGCTTTCTTT
NA | TRBJ2-7 | TRBV11-2 | NA | CASSLNDYYEQYF | TGTGCCAGCAGCTTAAACGATTACTACGAGCAGTACTTC
TRBD2 | TRBJ2-5 | TRBV10-1 | NA | CASSESILAGVQETQYF | TGCGCCAGCAGTGAGTCGATCCTAGCGGGGGTTCAAGAGACCCAGTACTTC
NA | TRBJ2-5 | TRBV20-1 | NA | CSARLLETQYF | TGCAGTGCTAGATTATTAGAGACCCAGTACTTC
NA | TRBJ1-6 | TRBV7-9 | NA | CASSSTGHDSPLHF | TGTGCCAGCAGCTCTACAGGGCACGATTCACCCCTCCACTTT
TRBD1 | TRBJ1-1 | TRBV28 | NA | CASPPGGQGRDTEAFF | TGTGCCAGCCCCCCGGGAGGACAGGGGCGAGACACTGAAGCTTTCTTT
TRBD1 | TRBJ1-5 | TRBV19 | NA | CASSRRTGQYSNQPQHF | TGTGCCAGTAGTCGAAGGACAGGCCAATATAGCAATCAGCCCCAGCATTTT
NA | TRBJ1-5 | TRBV6-1 | few | CASSITNDQPQHF | TGTGCCAGCAGTATCACCAACGATCAGCCCCAGCATTTT
NA | TRBJ1-5 | TRBV27 | NA | CASSRTLNQPQHF | TGTGCCAGCAGCCGTACCCTCAATCAGCCCCAGCATTTT
TRBD1 | TRBJ1-4 | TRBV7-9 | few | CASSPNLQGRDEKLFF | TGTGCCAGCAGCCCTAACCTACAGGGGAGGGATGAAAAACTGTTTTTT
TRBD1 | TRBJ2-3 | TRBV5-1 | NA | CASSSTTGQRPDTQYF | TGCGCCAGCAGCTCGACTACGGGACAGCGGCCAGATACGCAGTATTTT
NA | TRBJ2-1 | TRBV25-1 | NA | CASTQEGVFSYNEQFF | TGTGCCAGCACCCAGGAAGGAGTTTTCTCCTACAATGAGCAGTTCTTC
NA | TRBJ2-7 | TRBV14 | NA | CASSQGKGHYEQYF | TGTGCCAGCAGCCAAGGTAAAGGGCACTACGAGCAGTACTTC
TRBD1 | TRBJ1-2 | TRBV27 | NA | CASSRTGTGTDYTF | TGTGCCAGCAGTCGCACCGGGACAGGGACTGACTACACCTTC
TRBD1 | TRBJ1-1 | TRBV7-2 | NA | CASSLWGQPGQMNTEAFF | TGTGCCAGCAGCTTATGGGGGCAACCGGGACAGATGAACACTGAAGCTTTCTTT
NA | TRBJ1-2 | TRBV7-3 | NA | CASSVGTDSPTF | TGTGCCAGCAGCGTCGGGACTGACTCTCCGACCTTC
NA | TRBJ1-2 | TRBV6-6 | NA | CAIRETANYGYTF | TGTGCCATCCGAGAGACAGCTAACTATGGCTACACCTTC
NA | TRBJ1-1 | TRBV4-1 | NA | CASSQGRGTEAFF | TGCGCCAGCAGCCAGGGTCGGGGAACTGAAGCTTTCTTT
NA | TRBJ1-3 | TRBV7-6 | NA | CASSPGNTIYF | TGTGCCAGCAGCCCTGGAAACACCATATATTTT
NA | TRBJ2-7 | TRBV7-9 | NA | CASSHLQDLGEQYF | TGTGCCAGCAGCCATTTACAGGACCTCGGGGAGCAGTACTTC
NA | TRBJ1-5 | TRBV7-2 | NA | CASSFQSGNQPQHF | TGTGCCAGCAGCTTCCAGAGTGGCAATCAGCCCCAGCATTTT
NA | TRBJ2-1 | TRBV5-8 | NA | CASPPAATYNEQFF | TGTGCCAGCCCCCCGGCAGCCACCTACAATGAGCAGTTCTTC
TRBD2 | TRBJ2-3 | TRBV5-4 | few | CASSKGLAMGTDTQYF | TGTGCCAGCAGCAAGGGACTAGCGATGGGCACAGATACGCAGTATTTT
TRBD1 | TRBJ1-4 | TRBV6-5 | few | CASNRQGGRKLFF | TGTGCCAGCAATCGACAGGGTGGGCGAAAACTGTTTTTT
NA | TRBJ2-1 | TRBV7-3 | NA | CASTPTPASYNEQFF | TGTGCCAGCACCCCGACCCCGGCTTCCTACAATGAGCAGTTCTTC
NA | TRBJ2-3 | TRBV4-1 | NA | CASSPDSSTDTQYF | TGCGCCAGCAGCCCCGACAGTAGCACAGATACGCAGTATTTT
NA | TRBJ1-2 | TRBV5-4 | NA | CASSLPVNYGYTF | TGTGCCAGCAGCTTGCCGGTTAACTATGGCTACACCTTC
NA | TRBJ1-2 | TRBV20-1 | NA | CSAREEIGYTF | TGCAGTGCTAGGGAAGAAATTGGCTACACCTTC
NA | TRBJ2-1 | TRBV5-4 | NA | CASSLEYEQFF | TGTGCCAGCAGCTTGGAGTATGAGCAGTTCTTC
NA | TRBJ2-7 | TRBV6-4 | NA | CASSVNVYGEQYF | TGTGCCAGCAGTGTTAATGTATACGGCGAGCAGTACTTC
NA | TRBJ1-4 | TRBV11-2 | NA | CASSPSGSNEKLFF | TGTGCCAGCAGCCCGAGCGGGTCTAACGAAAAACTGTTTTTT
TRBD1 | TRBJ1-6 | TRBV6-5 | NA | CASSPSPGQNSPLHF | TGTGCCAGCAGTCCGTCCCCGGGACAGAATTCACCCCTCCACTTT
NA | TRBJ1-1 | TRBV5-6 | NA | CASSLGRADTEAFF | TGTGCCAGCAGCTTGGGAAGGGCTGACACTGAAGCTTTCTTT
NA | TRBJ1-2 | TRBV6-4 | NA | CASSEGGYGYTF | TGTGCCAGCAGTGAAGGAGGCTATGGCTACACCTTC
TRBD1 | TRBJ2-7 | TRBV7-9 | NA | CASSTKSGTGGKTSYEQYF | TGTGCCAGCAGCACCAAATCCGGGACAGGGGGCAAGACTTCCTACGAGCAGTACTTC
NA | TRBJ1-3 | TRBV7-3 | NA | CASSSGSISGNTIYF | TGTGCCAGCAGCTCCGGATCCATCTCTGGAAACACCATATATTTT
NA | TRBJ1-2 | TRBV6-5 | NA | CASTTGRHYGYTF | TGTGCCAGCACCACGGGCAGACACTATGGCTACACCTTC